One and the same sample provided the 6 T cell receptor beta chains below, sequenced in a study of blood T cell repertoires in COVID-19. Data came from immunoSEQ multiplex PCR; TCRdb stores just in-frame clones and leaves some out. The table shows approximately 300,000 clones, with 86% occurring only once. Sequences were obtained from peripheral blood. These receptors were obtained from a woman between 50 and 59 years old with acute or convalescent COVID-19.

Of note for this clone: The junction departs from germline at one end; a sequencing error may be responsible. The V and J genes are TRBV5-1 and TRBJ2-1; 8 bases agree with TRBD2. Germline-derived CDR1 and CDR2 are SGHRS and YFSETQ. The CDR3 runs 14 residues. CDR3 sequence (DNA): TGCGCCAGCAGCTTGTGGACTAGCTACGATGAGCAGTTCTTC. Protein sequence: CASSLWTSYDEQFF.

The chain carries TRBV20-1 and TRBJ2-1; 9 nucleotides line up with TRBD1. The germline V gene has CDR1 DFQATT and CDR2 SNEGSKA (reference sequence). CDR3 length: 13 amino acids. The V segment lost 3 bases and the J segment 10 bases; nucleotides outside the gene matches: 7. The CDR3, as DNA: TGCAGTGCTAGTTCACAGGGGGCCAACGAGCAGTTCTTC. Protein: CSASSQGANEQFF.

The V gene is TRBV28, the J gene TRBJ1-2, with TRBD1 matching over 9 bases. Per the germline V gene, CDR1 is MDHEN and CDR2 is SYDVKM. V lost 4 bases and J lost 2; bases outside the gene matches: 5. The CDR3 has 15 residues. The CDR3 DNA follows: TGTGCCAGCAGTTGGGGGGACAGGGAAAACTATGGCTACACCTTC. The encoded protein is CASSWGDRENYGYTF.

The chain recombines TRBV27 with TRBJ1-6, with D unclear. The CDR3 extends over 13 amino acids. Trimming cost V 4 bases and J 14 bases, with 15 bases left between them. CDR1 is MNHEY, CDR2 SMNVEV, per germline (reference sequence). CDR3 bases: TGTGCCAGCAGTTCCCGAATTAGTACTACCCTCCACTTT. This sequence encodes CASSSRISTTLHF.

The chain carries TRBV2 and TRBJ2-1, with 12 bases that match TRBD2. V shed 6 bases, J shed 4 bases, and the junction held 4 bases outside the gene matches. Germline V gene lookup returns CDR1 SNHLY and CDR2 FYNNEI. The CDR3 loop spans 15 amino acids. This chain's CDR3 is CASRRLAGEYNEQFF. CDR3 nucleotide sequence: TGTGCCAGCAGGAGACTAGCGGGAGAGTACAATGAGCAGTTCTTC.

The chain combines TRBV24-1 with TRBJ2-2, with D hard to call. This CDR3 has 13 amino acids. The V gene lost 3 bases and the J gene lost 8 bases, with 9 bases spanning the gap. The germline gives CDR1 KGHDR, CDR2 SFDVKD. The DNA of the CDR3 is TGTGCCACCAGTGATGAACTACGAGGGGAGCTGTTTTTT. Its translation is CATSDELRGELFF.